The 26 T cell receptor beta chains presented below share a single source sample, sequenced in a study of control samples from healthy donors and cancer patients. Clones were read by immunoSEQ multiplex PCR, and TCRdb kept only the in-frame ones, dropping some. This sample has 170,000 or so clones; 90% to 95% occur once, and the top ten carry almost 1.5%. Sequenced: blood. These receptors were obtained from a man aged 18 to 29 in good health.

The J gene is TRBJ2-7, the V gene TRBV11-3; maybe TRBD2 (6 bases). The CDR3 sequence is 14 residues long. V gave up 6 bases and J gave up 8 bases, with 20 bases separating them. The germline V gene has CDR1 SGHNT and CDR2 YENEEA. The CDR3 DNA sequence: TGTGCCAGCAGTCCGAGTGGAGGGGATAGCAAGCAGTACTTC. Its protein product is CASSPSGGDSKQYF.

This chain uses TRBV6-5 with TRBJ2-7; a possible D gene is TRBD1 (5 bases). The CDR3 length is 14 residues. Germline V gene lookup returns CDR1 MNHEY and CDR2 SVGAGI. The V end lost 2 bases, the J end lost 2 bases, and 10 bases lay between the germline ends. The CDR3 region is CASSYQGPPYEQYF. The DNA for the CDR3 is TGTGCCAGCAGTTACCAGGGTCCCCCCTACGAGCAGTACTTC.

The chain links TRBV6-5 to TRBJ2-4; no firm D call. The CDR3 spans 13 residues. V shed 10 bases and J shed 0 bases, with 10 bases lying between them. Germline assignment: CDR1 MNHEY and CDR2 SVGAGI. The CDR3, as DNA: TGTGCCACTGCGAACTCAGCCAAAAACATTCAGTACTTC. Protein sequence: CATANSAKNIQYF.

This chain joins TRBV6-5 and TRBJ2-2; possible D gene TRBD2, 6 bases. Trimming removed 0 bases from V and 8 bases from J, with 10 bases in between. CDR1 MNHEY and CDR2 SVGAGI come from the germline V gene. The CDR3 has 14 amino acids. CDR3 sequence reads: CASSYSNAGGELFF. Written as DNA, the CDR3 is TGTGCCAGCAGTTACTCGAACGCGGGAGGGGAGCTGTTTTTT.

The V gene is TRBV3-1 (or the pseudogene TRBV3-2), the J gene TRBJ1-2, with TRBD1 matching over 11 bases. The J segment lost 6 bases and the V segment lost 2 bases, leaving 5 bases of the junction unmatched. Germline V lookup: CDR1 LGHDT, CDR2 YNNKEL (reference sequence). The CDR3 is 15 amino acids. CDR3: CASSQTGTGGNGYTF. The DNA for the CDR3 is TGTGCCAGCAGCCAAACCGGGACAGGGGGTAATGGCTACACCTTC.

This chain links TRBV5-1 with TRBJ2-2; D is unresolved. Germline-derived CDR1 and CDR2 are SGHRS and YFSETQ. The CDR3 covers 15 residues. Trimming pared 2 bases from V and 3 bases from J, leaving 11 bases between. Here the CDR3 reads CASSLGPHDTGELFF. CDR3 DNA sequence: TGCGCCAGCAGCTTAGGACCACACGACACCGGGGAGCTGTTTTTT.

The CDR3 loop is CASSPGQGRNEQYF. DNA of the CDR3: TGTGCCAGCAGTCCGGGACAGGGCCGAAACGAGCAGTACTTC. The chain joins TRBV6-5 to TRBJ2-7; 9 bases match TRBD1. Germline V gene data show CDR1 as MNHEY and CDR2 as SVGAGI. V was pared by 5 bases and J by 5 bases, with 7 bases of the junction left unmatched. The CDR3 runs to 14 residues.

The CDR3 spells CASTDRAITGELFF. The CDR3 bases are TGTGCCAGCACCGACAGGGCGATCACCGGGGAGCTGTTTTTT. The genes are TRBV2 and TRBJ2-2; 7 bases map to TRBD1. The CDR3 covers 14 residues. Germline CDR1 and CDR2: SNHLY and FYNNEI. V lost 7 bases and J lost 4; bases outside the gene matches: 6.

V and J are TRBV6-1 and TRBJ2-7; 7 bases map to TRBD1. The CDR3 extends over 15 amino acids. The J segment lost 0 bases and the V segment lost 2 bases, leaving 4 bases of the junction unmatched. The germline CDR1 and CDR2 sequences are MNHNS and SASEGT. DNA of the CDR3: TGTGCCAGCAGTGAACTCGGGACAGACTCCTACGAGCAGTACTTC. It specifies CASSELGTDSYEQYF.

This chain joins TRBV5-1 and TRBJ1-3; D gene unclear. The germline CDR1 and CDR2 sequences are SGHRS and YFSETQ. The CDR3 is 14 residues long. The germline V and J ends were trimmed by 4 bases and 2 bases, with 10 bases remaining between them. As DNA, the CDR3 is TGCGCCAGCAGCCCGGGCCAAACTGGAAACACCATATATTTT. Residues: CASSPGQTGNTIYF. Supplemented by reference TRBV5-1 and TRBJ1-3, the full variable domain reads KAGVTQTPRYLIKTRGQQVTLSCSPISGHRSVSWYQQTPGQGLQFLFEYFSETQRNKGNFPGRFSGRQFSNSRSEMNVSTLELGDSALYLCASSPGQTGNTIYFGEGSWLTVV.

V and J are TRBV2 and TRBJ1-3; maybe TRBD1 (6 bases). V was pared by 11 bases and J by 3 bases, with 11 bases between. Germline V gene lookup returns CDR1 SNHLY and CDR2 FYNNEI. The CDR3 spans 12 residues. CDR3 sequence: CAGGPNGNTIYF. The CDR3 DNA follows: TGTGCCGGGGGGCCAAATGGAAACACCATATATTTT.

The V gene is TRBV5-4, the J gene TRBJ2-1; D gene unclear. V shed 3 bases and J shed 10 bases, with 14 bases lying between them. The CDR3 totals 13 residues. Germline CDR1 and CDR2: SGHNT and YYREEE (reference sequence). The DNA of the CDR3 is TGTGCCAGCAGCTCCGGACCGCCCGGAGAGCAGTTCTTC. Protein: CASSSGPPGEQFF.

This chain links TRBV30 with TRBJ1-4; D is undetermined. V lost 7 bases and J 6 bases, leaving 12 bases between the germline ends. CDR1 and CDR2 (germline): GTSNPN, SVGIG (reference sequence). The length of the CDR3 is 12 residues. CDR3 in DNA: TGTGCCTTCGAGCTGTACGATGAAAAACTGTTTTTT. It yields the protein CAFELYDEKLFF.

The V call is TRBV24-1, the J call TRBJ2-2; TRBD1 might be the D (6 bases). Germline CDR1 is KGHDR and CDR2 is SFDVKD. V shed 3 bases and J shed 4 bases, with 11 bases lying between them. This CDR3 spans 15 amino acids. The CDR3 reads CATSDANRVTGELFF. The CDR3 nucleotides are TGTGCCACCAGTGATGCCAACAGGGTCACCGGGGAGCTGTTTTTT.

The chain is built from TRBV5-1 and TRBJ2-7, with TRBD1 as a possible D gene (6 bases). CDR3 length: 13 residues. The germline V and J ends were trimmed by 1 base and 6 bases, with 11 bases remaining between them. Germline-derived CDR1 and CDR2 are SGHRS and YFSETQ. The CDR3 loop reads CASSLIQGSEQYF. DNA for the CDR3: TGCGCCAGCAGCTTGATACAGGGCTCCGAGCAGTACTTC.

V usage is TRBV12-5 and J usage is TRBJ1-1; D call uncertain. The length of the CDR3 is 13 residues. Germline V lookup: CDR1 LGHNT, CDR2 FRNRAP. With 2 bases removed from V and 1 base from J, the gap between germline ends came to 5 bases. CDR3: CASGLLENTEAFF. The CDR3 DNA follows: TGTGCTAGTGGTTTGTTGGAGAACACTGAAGCTTTCTTT.

V is TRBV7-9 and J is TRBJ2-7; a weak D match, TRBD1 (5 bases). V was shortened by 3 bases and J by 3 bases, with 15 bases between the two germline ends. This CDR3 contains 15 residues. Germline-derived CDR1 and CDR2 are SEHNR and FQNEAQ (reference sequence). In DNA form, the CDR3 reads TGTGCCAGCAGCTTCCCCCAAGACAGCATCTACGAGCAGTACTTC. This sequence encodes CASSFPQDSIYEQYF.

This clone was counted once. CDR3 sequence: CASSKAGASRDTQYF. The DNA for the CDR3 is TGTGCCAGCAGTAAGGCGGGGGCCTCAAGAGATACGCAGTATTTT. The chain joins TRBV25-1 to TRBJ2-3, with D perhaps TRBD2 (7 bases). The CDR3 has 15 amino acids. Germline V gene lookup returns CDR1 MGHDK and CDR2 SYGVNS. The V end lost 5 bases, the J end lost 5 bases, and 17 bases lay between the germline ends. Full variable domain (outside the CDR3, taken from reference TRBV25-1 and TRBJ2-3): EADIYQTPRYLVIGTGKKITLECSQTMGHDKMYWYQQDPGMELHLIHYSYGVNSTEKGDLSSESTVSRIRTEHFPLTLESARPSHTSQYLCASSKAGASRDTQYFGPGTRLTVL.

V and J are TRBV5-1 and TRBJ2-1; TRBD2 matches 10 bases. CDR3 size: 16 residues. In germline, CDR1 is SGHRS, CDR2 YFSETQ. V shed 0 bases and J 8 bases; nucleotides not matched to a gene: 8. The CDR3 nucleotides read TGCGCCAGCAGCTTGGCCGGACTAGCGGCCGAGGATGAGCAGTTCTTC. Protein sequence: CASSLAGLAAEDEQFF.

The chain couples TRBV4-1 to TRBJ1-3; 7 positions agree with TRBD1. The CDR3 extends over 19 amino acids. Per the germline V gene, CDR1 is MGHRA and CDR2 is YSYEKL. V lost 4 bases to trimming and J lost 0 bases; unmatched junction nucleotides: 15. CDR3 DNA sequence: TGCGCCAGCAGCCTCATACCAGGGACAGAGAGGGCCTCTGGAAACACCATATATTTT. Its translation: CASSLIPGTERASGNTIYF.

The J gene is TRBJ1-1, the V gene TRBV7-3; 7 nucleotides align to TRBD1. Losses at the gene ends were 4 bases for V and 4 bases for J; bases not matched to a gene: 9. CDR1 and CDR2 from the germline V gene are SGHTA and FQGTGA. The CDR3 contains 15 residues. CDR3 DNA: TGTGCCAGCAGCTCCATCGGACAGGCGGCCACTGAAGCTTTCTTT. Translating it yields CASSSIGQAATEAFF.

The rearrangement links TRBV4-1 to TRBJ1-6; possible D gene TRBD1, 6 bases. V was clipped by 4 bases and J by 7 bases, with 17 bases between them. The CDR3 sequence is 16 residues long. Germline CDR1 is MGHRA and CDR2 is YSYEKL. The CDR3 DNA sequence: TGCGCCAGCAGCCCCGGACAGTTTAGGCTGAATTCACCCCTCCACTTT. Translating gives CASSPGQFRLNSPLHF.

The V call is TRBV28, the J call TRBJ2-2, with 9 bases fitting TRBD1. Per the germline V gene, CDR1 is MDHEN and CDR2 is SYDVKM. There are 15 residues in the CDR3. V shed 5 bases, J shed 4 bases, and the junction held 5 bases outside the gene matches. The CDR3 spells CASSTPGQGTGELFF. The CDR3, as DNA: TGTGCCAGCAGTACACCGGGACAGGGCACCGGGGAGCTGTTTTTT.

This clone appeared a few times. The chain links TRBV7-2 to TRBJ1-2, with D possibly matching TRBD1 (5 bases). In germline, CDR1 is SGHTA, CDR2 FQGNSA. V lost 4 bases to trimming and J lost 6 bases, with 15 bases between them. The CDR3 is 14 amino acids. The CDR3 region is CASSSNGAIDGYTF. The CDR3 bases are TGTGCCAGCAGCTCCAATGGGGCGATAGATGGCTACACCTTC.

The chain joins TRBV14 to TRBJ2-1, with a weak D call TRBD1 (6 bases). With 0 bases removed from V and 4 bases from J, the gap between germline ends came to 10 bases. This CDR3 spans 15 amino acids. The germline CDR1 and CDR2 sequences are SGHDN and FVKESK. CDR3 coding DNA: TGTGCCAGCAGCCAAGATAACAGGGTATACAATGAGCAGTTCTTC. Translated, it gives CASSQDNRVYNEQFF.

J is TRBJ2-3 and V is TRBV11-2; D ambiguous. Germline-derived CDR1 and CDR2 are SGHAT and FQNNGV. V lost 4 bases and J 5 bases, leaving 4 bases between the germline ends. This CDR3 contains 11 residues. This CDR3 is CASSYRDTQYF. CDR3 sequence (DNA): TGTGCCAGCAGCTACAGAGATACGCAGTATTTT.